The clone carrying this T cell receptor beta chain was seen ten or more times. Antigen: not known. Using quantitative 5'-RACE with molecular barcodes, the authors made TCR beta libraries. TCRdb called the 5' RACE reads again in MiXCR, with one record for every CDR3 protein. The table records more than 400,000 distinct CDR3 sequences, approximately 5% of them present only once. This entry comes from a study of CD8 T cells in ankylosing spondylitis. The CDR3 has 15 residues. Germline V lookup: CDR1 SEHNR, CDR2 FQNEAQ (reference sequence). V shed 5 bases and J shed 0 bases, with 13 bases lying between them. General study results and limits: Disease-linked clones bore a CD8+ phenotype, appearing relatively rarely in peripheral blood. For ankylosing spondylitis blood, a TCR beta motif of 7 or 8 highly homologous variants appeared characteristic. Disease-associated clones were reportedly significantly overrepresented in matched ankylosing spondylitis synovial fluid. Reactive arthritis synovial fluid and blood were previously reported to contain some motif variants.

The specimen sequenced was blood, either unsorted or a sorted T cell fraction (not recorded which). The sequence came from a male donor with ankylosing spondylitis. The chain employs TRBV7-9 and TRBJ1-1, with D possibly being TRBD1 (6 bases). CDR3 bases: TGTGCCAGCAGCCCCGCCGGGGGCATGAACACTGAAGCTTTCTTT. This codes for CASSPAGGMNTEAFF.